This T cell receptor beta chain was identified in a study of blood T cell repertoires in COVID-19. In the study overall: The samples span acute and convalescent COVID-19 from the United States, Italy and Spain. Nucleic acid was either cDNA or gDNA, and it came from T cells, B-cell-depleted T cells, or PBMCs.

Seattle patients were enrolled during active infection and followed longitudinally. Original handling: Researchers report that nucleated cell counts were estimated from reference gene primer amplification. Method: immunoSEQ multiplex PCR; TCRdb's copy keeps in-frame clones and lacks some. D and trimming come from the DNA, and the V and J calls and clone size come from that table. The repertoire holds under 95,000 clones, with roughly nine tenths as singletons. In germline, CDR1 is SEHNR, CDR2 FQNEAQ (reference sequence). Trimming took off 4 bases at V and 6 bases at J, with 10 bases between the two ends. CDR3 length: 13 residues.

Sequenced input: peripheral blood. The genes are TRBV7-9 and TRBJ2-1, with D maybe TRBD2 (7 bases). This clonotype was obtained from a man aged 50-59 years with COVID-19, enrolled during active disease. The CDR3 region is CASSSRGGNEQFF. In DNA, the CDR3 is TGTGCCAGCAGCTCAAGGGGGGGCAATGAGCAGTTCTTC.